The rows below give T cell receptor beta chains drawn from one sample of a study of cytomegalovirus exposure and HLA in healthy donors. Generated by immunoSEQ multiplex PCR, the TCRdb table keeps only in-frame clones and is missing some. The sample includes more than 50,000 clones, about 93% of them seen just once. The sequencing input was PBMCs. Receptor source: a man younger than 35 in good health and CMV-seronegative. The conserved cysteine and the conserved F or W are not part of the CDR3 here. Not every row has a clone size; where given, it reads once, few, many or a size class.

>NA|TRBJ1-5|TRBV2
ASMGQGFSNQPQH
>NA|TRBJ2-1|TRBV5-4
ASSLELAESYNEQF
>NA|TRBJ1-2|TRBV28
ASSSTTYNYGYT
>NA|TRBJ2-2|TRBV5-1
ASSSGTGPGELF
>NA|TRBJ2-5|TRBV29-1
SVEQDRQETQY
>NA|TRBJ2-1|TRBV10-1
ASSESTISAGEQF
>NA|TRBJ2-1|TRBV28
ASSPDSDWGQF
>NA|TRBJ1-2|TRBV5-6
ASAPGVDLGYT
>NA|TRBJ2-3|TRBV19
ASSPMTGFSTDTQY
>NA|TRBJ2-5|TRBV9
ASSVGVALQETQY
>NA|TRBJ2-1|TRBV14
ASSPTIAGLGEQF
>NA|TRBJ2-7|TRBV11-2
ASSSDRGTPYEQY
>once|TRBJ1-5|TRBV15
ATNGGGSAPSGNQPQH
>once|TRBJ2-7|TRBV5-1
ASSSSGTGGNEQY
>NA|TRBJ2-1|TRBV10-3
AISESTSPNEQF
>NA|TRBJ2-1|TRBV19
ASSGTIYNEQF
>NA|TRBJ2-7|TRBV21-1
ASITAESYEQY
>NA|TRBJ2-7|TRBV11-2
ASSSRGQGVAQY
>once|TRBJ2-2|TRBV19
ASSIDPLRGRGGELF
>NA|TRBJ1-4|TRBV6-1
ASSDGQGAEKLF